The next 8 T cell receptor beta chains were all read from a single sample in a study of response to subunit inactivated influenza vaccine. TCRdb reprocessed the RT-PCR reads with MiXCR, giving one entry per CDR3 protein. This sample has hundreds of thousands of distinct CDR3 sequences, with roughly 25% found just once. This specimen consisted of CD4+ T cells sorted from PBMCs, obtained about 5 days after vaccination. Every receptor here comes from a man aged 50-59 years who received an inactivated influenza vaccine.

This clonotype has a handful of counts. J is TRBJ1-6 and V is TRBV20-1, with a tentative D call TRBD1 (5 bases). Germline V gene lookup returns CDR1 DFQATT and CDR2 SNEGSKA (reference sequence). V lost 5 bases and J 3 bases, leaving 17 bases between the germline ends. The CDR3 loop spans 16 amino acids. CDR3 nucleotides: TGCAGTGCTCCAAATGCCCCTGACAGCTATAATTCACCCCTCCACTTT. It translates to CSAPNAPDSYNSPLHF.

The chain is built from TRBV9 and TRBJ2-1; D not resolved. The CDR3 has 14 residues. The V end lost 0 bases, the J end lost 3 bases, and 7 bases lay between the germline ends. CDR1 SGDLS and CDR2 YYNGEE come from the germline V gene. CDR3 sequence (DNA): TGTGCCAGCAGCGTAGATTCTCTCTACAATGAGCAGTTCTTC. It yields the protein CASSVDSLYNEQFF. Complete variable domain (other parts from reference TRBV9 and TRBJ2-1): DSGVTQTPKHLITATGQRVTLRCSPRSGDLSVYWYQQSLDQGLQFLIQYYNGEERAKGNILERFSAQQFPDLHSELNLSSLELGDSALYFCASSVDSLYNEQFFGPGTRLTVL.

V usage is TRBV5-1 and J usage is TRBJ2-7; 8 bases match TRBD2. The CDR3 sequence is 17 residues long. Germline CDR1 is SGHRS and CDR2 is YFSETQ. V shed 2 bases and J 0 bases; nucleotides not matched to a gene: 10. The DNA of the CDR3 is TGCGCCAGCAGCTTACGCGGGGGGATTCGTAGCTCCTACGAGCAGTACTTC. Translated, it gives CASSLRGGIRSSYEQYF.

The V call is TRBV7-9, the J call TRBJ2-2; tentatively, D is TRBD1 (5 bases). The V end was cut by 6 bases, the J end by 7 bases, with 9 bases between. In germline, CDR1 is SEHNR, CDR2 FQNEAQ (reference sequence). CDR3 length equals 12 residues. The CDR3 protein is CASRGLGGELFF. Written as DNA, the CDR3 is TGTGCCAGCAGGGGGCTCGGCGGGGAGCTGTTTTTT.

This clonotype has at least ten counts. This chain joins TRBV12-3 or TRBV12-4 and TRBJ2-5; TRBD1 matches 7 bases. The CDR3 has 13 amino acids. With V trimmed by 6 bases and J by 2 bases, 3 bases remained unmatched. CDR3 in DNA: TGTGCCAGCAGGGAGACAGGGCAAGAGACCCAGTACTTC. Protein: CASRETGQETQYF.

The rearrangement uses TRBV5-1 and TRBJ1-1, with 8 bases fitting TRBD1. CDR1 and CDR2 from the germline V gene are SGHRS and YFSETQ. The CDR3 runs 16 residues. The ends lost 3 bases at V and 0 bases at J; junction bases unmatched: 7. This CDR3 is CASSWTGLGLNTEAFF. The CDR3, as DNA: TGCGCCAGCAGCTGGACAGGGTTGGGATTGAACACTGAAGCTTTCTTT. Complete variable domain (other parts from reference TRBV5-1 and TRBJ1-1): KAGVTQTPRYLIKTRGQQVTLSCSPISGHRSVSWYQQTPGQGLQFLFEYFSETQRNKGNFPGRFSGRQFSNSRSEMNVSTLELGDSALYLCASSWTGLGLNTEAFFGQGTRLTVV.

This clonotype occurred many times. The chain recombines TRBV9 with TRBJ2-3; 8 bases match TRBD1. V shed 5 bases and J 1 base; nucleotides not matched to a gene: 6. The CDR3 contains 15 residues. CDR1 is SGDLS and CDR2 is YYNGEE in the germline V gene. The CDR3 DNA reads as TGTGCCAGCAGGGGGGGACAGGAACGCACAGATACGCAGTATTTT. Residues: CASRGGQERTDTQYF.

The J gene is TRBJ2-2, the V gene TRBV6-1; D is perhaps TRBD2 (6 bases). V shed 7 bases and J shed 4 bases, with 16 bases lying between them. The CDR3 sequence is 15 residues long. In germline, CDR1 is MNHNS, CDR2 SASEGT. This CDR3 is CASTTNLGGTGELFF. The CDR3 bases are TGTGCCAGCACCACGAATCTGGGGGGCACCGGGGAGCTGTTTTTT.